Listed here are 28 T cell receptor beta chains from one sample, sequenced in a study of cytomegalovirus exposure and HLA in healthy donors. The PCR had 60 Vbeta and 13 Jbeta primers. Clones were sequenced by immunoSEQ multiplex PCR, and TCRdb holds only the in-frame ones, with some missing. In all, the sample yields 100,000 to 150,000 clones. The source material was PBMCs. These receptors all come from a man between 35 and 55 years old in good health and CMV-seronegative.

The chain is built from TRBV14 and TRBJ2-7, with 8 bases aligning to TRBD1. Germline trimming cut 4 bases from V and 4 bases from J; bases unmatched to any gene: 15. This CDR3 is built from 17 residues. Germline-derived CDR1 and CDR2 are SGHDN and FVKESK. The CDR3 DNA reads TGTGCCAGCAGCCGATCGGCGACAGGGGCCTCGCCTTACGAGCAGTACTTC. This codes for CASSRSATGASPYEQYF.

V is TRBV5-8 and J is TRBJ2-3; TRBD2 matches at 9 bases. CDR3 length: 18 amino acids. The V gene's germline CDR1 is SGHTS and CDR2 YDEGEE. The ends lost 3 bases at V and 2 bases at J; junction bases unmatched: 13. CDR3 DNA sequence: TGTGCCAGCAGCTCCCGGATTAGCGGGAGACCCCTCACAGATACGCAGTATTTT. As protein: CASSSRISGRPLTDTQYF.

This chain joins TRBV5-1 and TRBJ1-1; D might be TRBD1 (6 bases). Germline V CDR1 and CDR2: SGHRS, YFSETQ. Trimming took off 0 bases at V and 0 bases at J, with 6 bases between the two ends. The length of the CDR3 is 14 residues. The chain's CDR3 is CASSLEGVNTEAFF. CDR3 nucleotides: TGCGCCAGCAGCTTGGAGGGGGTGAACACTGAAGCTTTCTTT.

The chain uses TRBV19 and TRBJ1-1; no definite D call. The V gene's germline CDR1 is LNHDA and CDR2 SQIVND (reference sequence). The germline V and J ends were trimmed by 6 bases and 3 bases, with 11 bases remaining between them. This CDR3 region has 13 residues. CDR3 region: CASRDLGDTEAFF. CDR3 DNA sequence: TGTGCCAGTAGGGACCTCGGGGACACTGAAGCTTTCTTT.

This rearrangement joins TRBV7-8 to TRBJ1-5, with TRBD1 matching 9 bases. Trimming removed 5 bases from V and 4 bases from J; junction bases left unmatched: 6. The CDR3 totals 15 residues. Looked up from germline, CDR1 is SGHVS and CDR2 is FQNEAQ. CDR3 region: CASSPRDRENQPQHF. As DNA, the CDR3 is TGTGCCAGCAGCCCGAGGGACAGGGAAAATCAGCCCCAGCATTTT.

V is TRBV7-3 and J is TRBJ1-1; a possible D gene is TRBD1 (5 bases). From germline, CDR1 is SGHTA and CDR2 FQGTGA. The CDR3 contains 12 residues. V gave up 5 bases and J gave up 10 bases, with 14 bases separating them. CDR3 DNA: TGTGCCAGCAGCCCCTTTGGGGGGAGAGCTTTCTTT. Protein sequence: CASSPFGGRAFF.

V usage is TRBV7-8 and J usage is TRBJ2-5; 15 nucleotides align to TRBD2. Germline CDR1 and CDR2: SGHVS and FQNEAQ. Trimming at V came to 4 bases and at J to 2 bases, leaving 2 bases not matched to a gene. This CDR3 comprises 16 residues. CDR3 bases: TGTGCCAGCAGCTCCGGACTAGCGGGAGGGCAAGAGACCCAGTACTTC. Its protein product is CASSSGLAGGQETQYF.

The chain is built from TRBV5-1 and TRBJ2-7; 12 positions agree with TRBD2. CDR1 SGHRS and CDR2 YFSETQ come from the germline V gene. The trim removed 0 bases at V and 1 base at J, leaving 5 bases unmatched. This CDR3 has 17 residues. CDR3 in amino acids: CASSLELAGGLSYEQYF. The CDR3, as DNA: TGCGCCAGCAGCTTGGAACTAGCGGGAGGACTATCCTACGAGCAGTACTTC.

V usage is TRBV2 and J usage is TRBJ1-2; 7 positions agree with TRBD1. In germline, CDR1 is SNHLY, CDR2 FYNNEI. This CDR3 is 13 amino acids long. V shed 8 bases and J 5 bases; nucleotides not matched to a gene: 8. CDR3 residues: CASGRQGSYGYTF. In nucleotides, the CDR3 is TGTGCCAGCGGCAGACAGGGCAGTTATGGCTACACCTTC.

Concerning this clone: In the same sample, other DNA sequences code for this CDR3. The gene calls are TRBV20-1 and TRBJ1-1; D is ambiguous. CDR3 length equals 11 residues. CDR1 is DFQATT and CDR2 is SNEGSKA in the germline V gene (reference sequence). Between the trimmed V and J ends, which lost 3 bases and 6 bases, there was a span of 8 bases. CDR3 in DNA: TGCAGTGCTAGTATCGGGGCTGAAGCTTTCTTT. Protein: CSASIGAEAFF.

The gene calls are TRBV18 and TRBJ1-1; D possibly corresponds to TRBD1 (5 bases). The V end lost 5 bases, the J end lost 6 bases, and 19 bases lay between the germline ends. The CDR3 consists of 15 residues. Germline loops: CDR1 KGHSH, CDR2 LQKENI. The CDR3, as DNA: TGTGCCAGCTCAGTGTCAAGGCGGGGGGAAGCTGAAGCTTTCTTT. Translation: CASSVSRRGEAEAFF.

About this clone itself: At one boundary the junction diverges from the germline segment, which might be a read error. V and J are TRBV25-1 and TRBJ2-5, with D unresolved. The CDR3 is made up of 15 amino acids. In germline, CDR1 is MGHDK, CDR2 SYGVNS. DNA for the CDR3: TGTGTCAGCAGTGAAACGGCAGTAGCTCAAGAGACCCAGTACTTC. Translation gives CVSSETAVAQETQYF.

The chain joins TRBV11-2 to TRBJ2-2, with TRBD2 matching over 9 bases. This CDR3 spans 14 amino acids. Trimming took 7 bases from V and 9 from J; bases not matched to a gene: 9. CDR1 and CDR2 from the germline V gene are SGHAT and FQNNGV. The CDR3 here is CASTQEGLARELFF. DNA of the CDR3: TGTGCCAGCACCCAAGAAGGACTAGCGAGGGAGCTGTTTTTT.

This chain joins TRBV11-2 and TRBJ2-5; D unclear. V was shortened by 5 bases and J by 4 bases, with 11 bases between the two germline ends. CDR3 length: 13 residues. Germline CDR1 SGHAT, CDR2 FQNNGV. In DNA form, the CDR3 reads TGTGCCAGCAGCGTTACACGGGTAGAGACCCAGTACTTC. Residues: CASSVTRVETQYF. Combining the CDR3 with reference TRBV11-2 and TRBJ2-5 gives the whole variable domain EAGVAQSPRYKIIEKRQSVAFWCNPISGHATLYWYQQILGQGPKLLIQFQNNGVVDDSQLPKDRFSAERLKGVDSTLKIQPAKLEDSAVYLCASSVTRVETQYFGPGTRLLVL.

This chain uses TRBV5-1 with TRBJ2-1; a possible D gene is TRBD2 (5 bases). This CDR3 is built from 14 residues. CDR1 SGHRS and CDR2 YFSETQ come from the germline V gene. Trimming cost V 4 bases and J 5 bases, with 13 bases left between them. In DNA form, the CDR3 reads TGCGCCAGCAGCCGTGGAGGTACCAACAATGAGCAGTTCTTC. The encoded protein is CASSRGGTNNEQFF.

Points on this clone: Within the sample, other DNA sequences also encode this same CDR3. V is TRBV5-1 and J is TRBJ2-2, with D possibly being TRBD2 (6 bases). Germline CDR1 SGHRS, CDR2 YFSETQ. V was clipped by 1 base and J by 4 bases, with 8 bases between them. The CDR3 length is 14 residues. The CDR3 spells CASSLSGFTGELFF. The CDR3, as DNA: TGCGCCAGCAGCTTGAGCGGGTTCACCGGGGAGCTGTTTTTT.

The gene calls are TRBV11-3 and TRBJ2-1; 13 bases line up with TRBD2. Germline V CDR1 and CDR2: SGHNT, YENEEA. This CDR3 is built from 16 residues. V lost 5 bases and J lost 2; bases outside the gene matches: 3. CDR3 residues: CASSTGLAGAYNEQFF. Written as DNA, the CDR3 is TGTGCCAGCAGCACAGGACTAGCGGGAGCCTACAATGAGCAGTTCTTC.

The rearrangement links TRBV5-5 to TRBJ1-5, with D unclear. Per germline, CDR1 SGHKS and CDR2 YYEKEE (reference sequence). CDR3 length equals 13 residues. The V and J ends lost 3 bases and 5 bases respectively, with 9 bases between them. CDR3 DNA sequence: TGTGCCAGCAGCTCCCGGTTGGATCAGCCCCAGCATTTT. Translation gives CASSSRLDQPQHF.

This chain connects TRBV9 to TRBJ1-1, with 10 bases fitting TRBD1. The CDR3 extends over 14 amino acids. V gave up 2 bases and J gave up 10 bases; unmatched junction bases: 8. Germline CDR1 is SGDLS and CDR2 is YYNGEE. The CDR3 region is CASSVSRDRGGAFF. The CDR3 nucleotides are TGTGCCAGCAGCGTCTCCCGGGACAGGGGAGGAGCTTTCTTT.

V and J are TRBV27 and TRBJ1-5, with TRBD1 as a possible D gene (5 bases). Germline CDR1 reads MNHEY; CDR2 reads SMNVEV (reference sequence). Trimming left V 6 bases short and J 10 bases short, with 13 bases between. The CDR3 sequence is 12 residues long. The CDR3 coding sequence is TGTGCCAGCAGCCTCATGGGGGGACCCCAGCATTTT. It translates to CASSLMGGPQHF.

The rearrangement links TRBV5-4 to TRBJ2-1, with D possibly TRBD2 on 7 matching bases. This CDR3 has 16 residues. The ends were cut back, 0 bases at V and 4 bases at J, with 14 bases in the middle. Per the germline V gene, CDR1 is SGHNT and CDR2 is YYREEE (reference sequence). The CDR3 nucleotides are TGTGCCAGCAGCTTGGCCTCTGCGGGGGCTTACAATGAGCAGTTCTTC. Protein product: CASSLASAGAYNEQFF.

J is TRBJ2-7 and V is TRBV6-6; D not resolved. V was clipped by 0 bases and J by 1 base, with 7 bases between them. The germline gives CDR1 MNHNY, CDR2 SVGAGI (reference sequence). This CDR3 region has 14 residues. The CDR3 coding sequence is TGTGCCAGCAGTTACTCGGCAGGATCCTACGAGCAGTACTTC. Residues: CASSYSAGSYEQYF.

The J gene is TRBJ2-3, the V gene TRBV21-1; the DNA was not used to check the table's D call, TRBD2. TRBV21-1 is labeled a pseudogene. The CDR3 contains 15 residues. Here the CDR3 reads CASSKTSSSTDTQYF. In DNA, the CDR3 is TGTGCCAGCAGCAAAACCTCTAGTAGCACAGATACGCAGTATTTT.

As for this clone: Other nucleotide sequences from this sample produce the same CDR3. CDR3 DNA: TGCGCCAGCAGCTTGGCCGGGGGGCAGCCGCAAGAGACCCAGTACTTC. Protein: CASSLAGGQPQETQYF. The chain joins TRBV5-1 to TRBJ2-5; TRBD2 might be the D (7 bases). Germline V gene data show CDR1 as SGHRS and CDR2 as YFSETQ. Deletions cut 0 bases from V and 2 bases from J, with 14 bases between. This CDR3 is 16 amino acids long. The full variable domain, completed using reference TRBV5-1 and TRBJ2-5, is KAGVTQTPRYLIKTRGQQVTLSCSPISGHRSVSWYQQTPGQGLQFLFEYFSETQRNKGNFPGRFSGRQFSNSRSEMNVSTLELGDSALYLCASSLAGGQPQETQYFGPGTRLLVL.

The rearrangement uses TRBV11-1 and TRBJ2-2, with D uncertain. Per the germline V gene, CDR1 is SGHAT and CDR2 is FQDESV (reference sequence). V was clipped by 7 bases and J by 0 bases, with 12 bases between them. The CDR3 is 15 residues long. The CDR3 here is CASIPRDSNTGELFF. Here the CDR3 DNA reads TGTGCCAGCATCCCGAGAGACTCGAACACCGGGGAGCTGTTTTTT.

The rearrangement joins TRBV19 to TRBJ1-2, with no clear D. Germline V lookup: CDR1 LNHDA, CDR2 SQIVND (reference sequence). CDR3 length: 13 residues. The ends were cut back, 4 bases at V and 3 bases at J, with 9 bases in the middle. The CDR3 loop reads CASSTATDYGYTF. DNA for the CDR3: TGTGCCAGTAGTACGGCAACAGACTATGGCTACACCTTC.

V and J are TRBV6-1 and TRBJ2-6, with TRBD2 as a possible D gene (7 bases). Germline CDR1 is MNHNS and CDR2 is SASEGT. Trimming left V 10 bases short and J 4 bases short, with 14 bases between. This CDR3 comprises 14 residues. CDR3 loop: CATHGGLGANVLTF. The CDR3 DNA reads TGTGCCACGCACGGGGGGCTAGGGGCCAACGTCCTGACTTTC.

The chain employs TRBV5-1 and TRBJ2-7, with 7 bases aligning to TRBD2. Germline V gene sequence: CDR1 SGHRS, CDR2 YFSETQ. The CDR3 has 15 amino acids. V lost 6 bases and J lost 0; bases outside the gene matches: 9. The CDR3 region has the DNA TGCGCCAGCACCCTTACTAGCGCTGGCTCCTACGAGCAGTACTTC. Amino acids: CASTLTSAGSYEQYF.